These 6 T cell receptor beta chains came from one sample sequenced in a study of T cells in localized non-small cell lung cancer. Profiling relied on immunoSEQ multiplex PCR, and the TCRdb table lists in-frame clones only, not all of them. The data contain 45,000 to 70,000 clones, 80% to 90% of them seen just once; the ten biggest clones take up approximately 5.6%. Sequencing used peripheral blood, obtained before any cancer treatment. These receptors all stem from a woman aged 40-69 years with stage I lung adenocarcinoma.

The table lists this clone with a count of one. V gene TRBV30 combines with J gene TRBJ2-5; possible D gene TRBD1, 5 bases. Trimming removed 0 bases from V and 7 bases from J, with 18 bases in between. The CDR3 runs 15 residues. The germline CDR1 and CDR2 sequences are GTSNPN and SVGIG (reference sequence). DNA of the CDR3: TGTGCCTGGAGTGTGACACAAGGGGCCAGGCGGACCCAGTACTTC. Amino acid sequence: CAWSVTQGARRTQYF.

This clone was counted between two and nine times. This chain uses TRBV2 with TRBJ2-3, with a weak D call TRBD2 (7 bases). Per germline, CDR1 SNHLY and CDR2 FYNNEI. CDR3 length equals 15 residues. V dropped 10 bases and J dropped 6 bases, with 23 bases sitting between them. CDR3 loop: CATKEGGLTVDTQYF. The CDR3 DNA reads as TGTGCCACCAAAGAGGGGGGGCTAACCGTGGATACGCAGTATTTT.

CDR3 DNA: TGTGCCAGCAGTTTAACAGGGGACACTGAAGCTTTCTTT. Translating it yields CASSLTGDTEAFF. The chain combines TRBV6-5 with TRBJ1-1; 7 positions agree with TRBD1. The junction had 2 bases not matched to a gene; V was cut back by 4 bases and J by 3 bases. Per the germline V gene, CDR1 is MNHEY and CDR2 is SVGAGI. CDR3 length equals 13 residues.

The V and J genes are TRBV6-6 and TRBJ1-1; D gene unclear. There are 14 residues in the CDR3. Trimming removed 7 bases from V and 2 bases from J, with 14 bases in between. Germline values: CDR1 MNHNY, CDR2 SVGAGI (reference sequence). This CDR3 is CASTPIGRNTEAFF. DNA for the CDR3: TGTGCCAGCACTCCTATAGGGCGTAACACTGAAGCTTTCTTT.

The genes are TRBV27 and TRBJ2-5; no clear D. The CDR3 spans 11 residues. V lost 5 bases and J 2 bases, leaving 3 bases between the germline ends. The germline CDR1 and CDR2 sequences are MNHEY and SMNVEV (reference sequence). CDR3 protein: CASSPQETQYF. CDR3 in DNA: TGTGCCAGCAGTCCGCAAGAGACCCAGTACTTC.

The chain carries TRBV23-1 and TRBJ1-1; the D gene is possibly TRBD1 (6 bases). TRBV23-1 is reported as an ORF; its role is uncertain. The V gene lost 2 bases and the J gene lost 0 bases, with 22 bases spanning the gap. The CDR3 spans 19 residues. CDR3 protein: CASSQLTGSGRYMNTEAFF. CDR3 in DNA: TGCGCCAGCAGTCAACTGACAGGTAGTGGTCGATACATGAACACTGAAGCTTTCTTT.